This T cell receptor beta chain appears in the sequencing data of a study of T-cell reconstitution after alpha-beta-depleted transplantation in children. This sample's TCRbeta library carried unique molecular identifier barcodes. TCRdb processed the PCR reads anew with MiXCR; each CDR3 protein has one entry. The profile covers 200,000 to 250,000 distinct CDR3 sequences, with just under 8.5% appearing a single time and 5% to 7% taken by the ten largest. CDR3 size: 16 residues. Per germline, CDR1 SGHVS and CDR2 FNYEAQ. After removal of 1 base from V and 2 bases from J, the junction contained 5 bases not matched to a gene.

Sample: PBMCs, mostly from graft donor cells, taken 180 days after TCRalphabeta/CD19-depleted stem cell transplant. The clonotype comes from a male patient between 5 and 17 years old who had a stem cell transplant for acute lymphoblastic leukemia, so the T cells may come from the graft donor. The gene calls are TRBV7-6 and TRBJ2-3; 8 positions agree with TRBD2. The CDR3 DNA reads as TGTGCCAGCAGCTTAGGTAGCGGGGCCTTCACAGATACGCAGTATTTT. This codes for CASSLGSGAFTDTQYF. Looking up the rest from reference TRBV7-6 and TRBJ2-3 gives the full variable domain: GAGVSQSPRYKVTKRGQDVALRCDPISGHVSLYWYRQALGQGPEFLTYFNYEAQQDKSGLPNDRFSAERPEGSISTLTIQRTEQRDSAMYRCASSLGSGAFTDTQYFGPGTRLTVL.